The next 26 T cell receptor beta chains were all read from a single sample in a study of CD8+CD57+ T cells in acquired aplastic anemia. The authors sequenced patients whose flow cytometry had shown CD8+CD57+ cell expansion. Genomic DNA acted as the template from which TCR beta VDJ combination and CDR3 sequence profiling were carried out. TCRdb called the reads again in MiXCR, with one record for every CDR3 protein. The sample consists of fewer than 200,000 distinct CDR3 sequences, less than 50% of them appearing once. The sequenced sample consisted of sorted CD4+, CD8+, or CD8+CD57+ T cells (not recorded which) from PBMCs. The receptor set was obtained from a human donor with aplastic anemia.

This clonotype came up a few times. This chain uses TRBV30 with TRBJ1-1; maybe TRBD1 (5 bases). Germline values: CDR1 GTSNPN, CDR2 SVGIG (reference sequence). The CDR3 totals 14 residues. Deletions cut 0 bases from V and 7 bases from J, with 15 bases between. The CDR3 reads CAWSVRQTSDEAFF. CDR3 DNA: TGTGCCTGGAGTGTACGACAGACTAGCGATGAAGCTTTCTTT.

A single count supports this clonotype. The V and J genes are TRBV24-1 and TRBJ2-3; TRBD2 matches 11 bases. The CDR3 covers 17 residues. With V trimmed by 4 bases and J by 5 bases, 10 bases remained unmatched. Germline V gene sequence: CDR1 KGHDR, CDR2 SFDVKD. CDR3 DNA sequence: TGTGCCACCAGTGACGGACTTAGCGGGGGGGCCAGAGATACGCAGTATTTT. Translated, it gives CATSDGLSGGARDTQYF.

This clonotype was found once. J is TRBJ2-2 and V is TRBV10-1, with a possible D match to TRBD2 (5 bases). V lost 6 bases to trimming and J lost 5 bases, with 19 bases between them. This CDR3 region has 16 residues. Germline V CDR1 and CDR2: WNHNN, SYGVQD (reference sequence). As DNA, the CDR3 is TGCGCCAGCAGATCCACTCCCGGAGGAGGTACCGGGGAGCTGTTTTTT. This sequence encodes CASRSTPGGGTGELFF.

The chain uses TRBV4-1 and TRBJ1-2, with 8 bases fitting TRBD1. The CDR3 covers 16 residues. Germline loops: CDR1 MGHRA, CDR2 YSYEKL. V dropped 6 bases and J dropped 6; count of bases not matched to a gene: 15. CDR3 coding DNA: TGCGCCAGCAGGCACCTCGGGACAGGCGCCTTAGATGGCTACACCTTC. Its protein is CASRHLGTGALDGYTF.

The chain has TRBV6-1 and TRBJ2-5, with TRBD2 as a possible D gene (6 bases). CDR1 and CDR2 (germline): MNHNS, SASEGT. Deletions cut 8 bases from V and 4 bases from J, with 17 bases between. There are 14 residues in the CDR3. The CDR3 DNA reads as TGTGCCAGCCGGATCGGGCCGGGACTAGAGACCCAGTACTTC. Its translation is CASRIGPGLETQYF.

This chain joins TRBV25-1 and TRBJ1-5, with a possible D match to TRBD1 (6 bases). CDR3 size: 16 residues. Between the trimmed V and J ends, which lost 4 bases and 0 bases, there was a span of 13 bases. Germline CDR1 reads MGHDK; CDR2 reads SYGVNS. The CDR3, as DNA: TGTGCCAGCAGTGGGTACTCAGGGGATAGCAATCAGCCCCAGCATTTT. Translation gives CASSGYSGDSNQPQHF.

DNA for the CDR3: TGTGCCAGCAGCCGGACAGGGGGCTACTCCTACGAGCAGTACTTC. As protein: CASSRTGGYSYEQYF. The chain employs TRBV7-9 and TRBJ2-7, with 11 bases lining up with TRBD1. The germline CDR1 and CDR2 sequences are SEHNR and FQNEAQ (reference sequence). V gave up 5 bases and J gave up 0 bases; unmatched junction bases: 3. The CDR3 spans 15 residues.

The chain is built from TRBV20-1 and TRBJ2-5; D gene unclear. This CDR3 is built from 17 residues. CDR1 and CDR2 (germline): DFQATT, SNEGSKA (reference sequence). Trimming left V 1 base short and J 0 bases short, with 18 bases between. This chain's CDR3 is CSARGTLWWLHQETQYF. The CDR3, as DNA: TGCAGTGCTAGAGGGACCCTATGGTGGCTTCACCAAGAGACCCAGTACTTC.

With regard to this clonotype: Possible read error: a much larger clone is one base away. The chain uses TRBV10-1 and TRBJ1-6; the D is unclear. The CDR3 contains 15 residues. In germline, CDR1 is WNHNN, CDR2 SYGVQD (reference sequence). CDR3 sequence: CASRPQMTSNSPLHF. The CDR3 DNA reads TGTGCCAGCAGACCGCAGATGACGAGTAATTCACCCCTCCACTTT.

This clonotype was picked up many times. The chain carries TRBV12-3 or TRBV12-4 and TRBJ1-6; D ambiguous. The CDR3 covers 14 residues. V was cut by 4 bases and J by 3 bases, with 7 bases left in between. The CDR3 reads CASSSSNYNSPLHF. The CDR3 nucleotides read TGTGCCAGCAGTTCGAGTAACTATAATTCACCCCTCCACTTT.

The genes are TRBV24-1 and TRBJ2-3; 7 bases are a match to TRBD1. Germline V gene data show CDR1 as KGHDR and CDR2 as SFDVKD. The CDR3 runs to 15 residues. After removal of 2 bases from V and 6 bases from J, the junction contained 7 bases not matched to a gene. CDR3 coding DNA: TGTGCCACCAGTGATTCTGGCAGGGGGTCGGATACGCAGTATTTT. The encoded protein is CATSDSGRGSDTQYF.

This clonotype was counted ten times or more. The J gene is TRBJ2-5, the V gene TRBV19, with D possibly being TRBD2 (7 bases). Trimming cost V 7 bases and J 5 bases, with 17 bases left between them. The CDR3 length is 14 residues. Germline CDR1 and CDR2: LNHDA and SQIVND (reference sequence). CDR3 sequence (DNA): TGTGCCAGTAAGAGAGGGGGGGCGCACGAGACCCAGTACTTC. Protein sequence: CASKRGGAHETQYF.

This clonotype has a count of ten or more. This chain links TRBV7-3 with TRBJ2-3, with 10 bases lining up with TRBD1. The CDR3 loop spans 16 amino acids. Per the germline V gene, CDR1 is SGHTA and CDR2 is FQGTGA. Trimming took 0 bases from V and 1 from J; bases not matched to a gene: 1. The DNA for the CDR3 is TGTGCCAGCAGCTTAACCGGGACAGGGGGCACAGATACGCAGTATTTT. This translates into CASSLTGTGGTDTQYF.

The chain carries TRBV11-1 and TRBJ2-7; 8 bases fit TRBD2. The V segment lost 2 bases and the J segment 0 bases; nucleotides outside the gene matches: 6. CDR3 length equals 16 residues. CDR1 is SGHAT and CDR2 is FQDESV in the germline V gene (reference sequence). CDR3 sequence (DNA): TGTGCCAGCAGCTTAAGCGGGGGAAAATTCTCCTACGAGCAGTACTTC. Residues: CASSLSGGKFSYEQYF.

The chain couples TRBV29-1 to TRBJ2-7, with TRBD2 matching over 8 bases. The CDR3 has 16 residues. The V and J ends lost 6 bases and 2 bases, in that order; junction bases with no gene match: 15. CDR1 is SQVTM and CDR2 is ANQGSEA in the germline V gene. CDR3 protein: CSVDPGLGTQTYEQYF. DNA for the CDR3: TGCAGCGTCGACCCGGGACTAGGAACCCAGACCTACGAGCAGTACTTC.

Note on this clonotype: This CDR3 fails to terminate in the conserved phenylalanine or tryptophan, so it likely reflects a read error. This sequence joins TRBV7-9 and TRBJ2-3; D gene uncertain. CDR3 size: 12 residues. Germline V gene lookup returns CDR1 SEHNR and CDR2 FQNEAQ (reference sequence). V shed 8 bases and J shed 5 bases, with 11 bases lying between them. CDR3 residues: CASGLMLDTQYS. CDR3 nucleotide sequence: TGTGCCAGCGGCCTCATGTTAGATACGCAGTATTCT.

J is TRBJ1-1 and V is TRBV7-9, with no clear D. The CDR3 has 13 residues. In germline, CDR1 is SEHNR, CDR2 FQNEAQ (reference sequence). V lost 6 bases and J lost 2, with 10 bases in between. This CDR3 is CASSLESNTEAFF. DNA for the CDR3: TGTGCCAGCAGTCTCGAGTCAAACACTGAAGCTTTCTTT. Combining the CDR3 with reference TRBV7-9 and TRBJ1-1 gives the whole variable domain DTGVSQNPRHKITKRGQNVTFRCDPISEHNRLYWYRQTLGQGPEFLTYFQNEAQLEKSRLLSDRFSAERPKGSFSTLEIQRTEQGDSAMYLCASSLESNTEAFFGQGTRLTVV.

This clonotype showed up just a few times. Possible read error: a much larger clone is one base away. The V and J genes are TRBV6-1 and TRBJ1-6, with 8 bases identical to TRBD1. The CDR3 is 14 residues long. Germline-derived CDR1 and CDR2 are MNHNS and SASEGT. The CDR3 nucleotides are TGTACCAGCAGGGAACAGGGGGAGAATTCACCCCTCCACTTT. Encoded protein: CTSREQGENSPLHF.

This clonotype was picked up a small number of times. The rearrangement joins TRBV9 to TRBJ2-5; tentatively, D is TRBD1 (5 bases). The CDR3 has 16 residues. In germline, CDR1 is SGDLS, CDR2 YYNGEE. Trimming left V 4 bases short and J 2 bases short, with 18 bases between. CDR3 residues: CASSPGDSVRQETQYF. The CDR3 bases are TGTGCCAGCAGCCCGGGTGACAGCGTAAGACAAGAGACCCAGTACTTC.

The CDR3 reads CASSESGTSGGPSTDTQYF. The CDR3 DNA reads TGTGCCAGCAGTGAATCTGGGACTAGCGGGGGCCCTAGCACAGATACGCAGTATTTT. The rearrangement uses TRBV25-1 and TRBJ2-3; 14 bases match TRBD2. Per germline, CDR1 MGHDK and CDR2 SYGVNS. Trimming at V came to 1 base and at J to 0 bases, leaving 6 bases not matched to a gene. This CDR3 is built from 19 residues.

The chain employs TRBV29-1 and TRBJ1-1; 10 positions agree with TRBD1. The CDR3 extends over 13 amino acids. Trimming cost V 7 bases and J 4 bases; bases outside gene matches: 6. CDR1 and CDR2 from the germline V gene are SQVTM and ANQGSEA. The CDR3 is CSALTGGLTEAFF. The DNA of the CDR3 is TGCAGCGCCCTGACAGGGGGCCTCACTGAAGCTTTCTTT.

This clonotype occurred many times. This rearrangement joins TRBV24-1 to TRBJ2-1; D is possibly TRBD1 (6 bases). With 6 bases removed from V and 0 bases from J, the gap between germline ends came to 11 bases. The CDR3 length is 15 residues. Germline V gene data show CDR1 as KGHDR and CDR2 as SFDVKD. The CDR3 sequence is CATSSGQSSYNEQFF. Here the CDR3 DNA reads TGTGCCACCAGTTCAGGACAGAGCTCCTACAATGAGCAGTTCTTC.

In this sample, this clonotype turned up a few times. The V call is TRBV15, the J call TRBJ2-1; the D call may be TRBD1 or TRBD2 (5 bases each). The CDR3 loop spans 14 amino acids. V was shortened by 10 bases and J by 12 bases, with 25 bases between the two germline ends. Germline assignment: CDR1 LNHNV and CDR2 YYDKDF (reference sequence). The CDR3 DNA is TGTGCCATCGGGGCATATAGAACCAATGAAAGGCAGTTCTTC. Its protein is CAIGAYRTNERQFF.

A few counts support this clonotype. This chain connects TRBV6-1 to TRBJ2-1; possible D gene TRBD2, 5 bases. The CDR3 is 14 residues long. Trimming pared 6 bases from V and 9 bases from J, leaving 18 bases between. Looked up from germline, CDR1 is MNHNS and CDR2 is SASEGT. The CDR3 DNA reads TGTGCCAGCAGAGCGGTTGGGGATCTAGGTGAGCAGTTCTTC. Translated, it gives CASRAVGDLGEQFF.

The DNA of the CDR3 is TGTGCCAGCAGCTTGGACAGGACAGCCGCGGGCTATGGCTACACCTTC. It yields the protein CASSLDRTAAGYGYTF. The J gene is TRBJ1-2, the V gene TRBV11-2; 7 bases are a match to TRBD1. CDR1 and CDR2 from the germline V gene are SGHAT and FQNNGV. The CDR3 has 16 amino acids. Unmatched junction bases numbered 11, after V lost 3 bases and J lost 4 bases.

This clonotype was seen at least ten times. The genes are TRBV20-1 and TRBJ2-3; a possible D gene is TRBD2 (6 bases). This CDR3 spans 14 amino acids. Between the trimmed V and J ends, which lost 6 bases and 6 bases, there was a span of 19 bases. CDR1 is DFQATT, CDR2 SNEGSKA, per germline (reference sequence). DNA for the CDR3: TGCAGTGCCCAAAGCGGCGGGGCGCGTGATACGCAGTATTTT. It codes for CSAQSGGARDTQYF.